Presented here are 3 T cell receptor beta chains from one specimen sequenced in a study of OX40 agonist ivuxolimab in advanced cancers. Produced via immunoSEQ multiplex PCR; TCRdb's table is partial and in-frame only. Of 100,000 or so clones detected, about nine tenths appear once; the ten largest clones hold 0.7% to 0.9%. The sample in question was CD4+ or CD8+ T cells sorted from blood, obtained in a trial of the OX40 agonist ivuxolimab. Every receptor here comes from an adult with an advanced solid tumor such as melanoma, head and neck, liver or kidney cancer.

CDR3 bases: TGTGCCAGCAGCTTAGGATCCGAGACCCAGTACTTC. Its protein product is CASSLGSETQYF. This sequence joins TRBV7-2 and TRBJ2-5; no firm D call. V was shortened by 1 base and J by 5 bases, with 5 bases between the two germline ends. This CDR3 has 12 amino acids. CDR1 and CDR2 from the germline V gene are SGHTA and FQGNSA.

This chain links TRBV19 with TRBJ2-2; 7 bases are shared with TRBD1. The CDR3 totals 13 residues. Trimming cost V 8 bases and J 6 bases; bases outside gene matches: 6. Germline V gene lookup returns CDR1 LNHDA and CDR2 SQIVND (reference sequence). CDR3 in amino acids: CASPDRASGELFF. The CDR3 nucleotides are TGTGCCAGTCCTGACAGGGCCTCCGGGGAGCTGTTTTTT.

This clone was counted once. The chain employs TRBV18 and TRBJ2-7; no firm D call. CDR1 is KGHSH and CDR2 is LQKENI in the germline V gene. V lost 1 base and J lost 2, with 15 bases in between. This CDR3 spans 16 amino acids. The CDR3: CASSPLIYSEPYEQYF. The CDR3 DNA follows: TGTGCCAGCTCACCACTCATTTACAGTGAACCCTACGAGCAGTACTTC.